The 22 T cell receptor beta chains reported below all come from one sample, sequenced in a study of technical replicates of blood from several donors. Sequencing was performed with immunoSEQ multiplex PCR; in TCRdb, only in-frame clones are kept and a portion is missing. Among 100,000 or so clones listed, 95% were seen once. Input material: T cells isolated from PBMCs. Receptors originate from a human donor in good health.

This chain joins TRBV18 and TRBJ1-2; maybe TRBD1 (6 bases). This CDR3 has 15 amino acids. V gave up 0 bases and J gave up 3 bases, with 11 bases separating them. Germline lookup yields CDR1 KGHSH and CDR2 LQKENI. The CDR3 spells CASSPPANRDYGYTF. The CDR3 DNA reads as TGTGCCAGCTCACCACCCGCCAACAGGGACTATGGCTACACCTTC.

On this clone itself: This sample also contains other DNA sequences that code for the same CDR3. The chain recombines TRBV27 with TRBJ2-7, with 9 bases that match TRBD1. V shed 2 bases, J shed 0 bases, and the junction held 2 bases outside the gene matches. Germline assignment: CDR1 MNHEY and CDR2 SMNVEV (reference sequence). This CDR3 comprises 15 residues. For the CDR3, the DNA is TGTGCCAGCAGTTTAGGGACAGGGCCCTCCTACGAGCAGTACTTC. Translated, it gives CASSLGTGPSYEQYF.

V usage is TRBV27 and J usage is TRBJ2-5, with D tentatively TRBD1 (5 bases). The CDR3 runs 14 residues. Germline-derived CDR1 and CDR2 are MNHEY and SMNVEV (reference sequence). Trimming removed 5 bases at V and 1 base at J, with 11 bases between. The CDR3, as DNA: TGTGCCAGCAGTGCACACAGGACCCAAGAGACCCAGTACTTC. It yields the protein CASSAHRTQETQYF.

Notes on this clone: The germline gene is not matched at one end of the junction; a read error may be the cause. V is TRBV2 and J is TRBJ1-1, with a tentative D call TRBD1 (5 bases). CDR3 length equals 14 residues. CDR1 and CDR2 (germline): SNHLY, FYNNEI. CDR3 sequence: CASREESGWAEAFF. CDR3 sequence (DNA): TGTGCCAGCAGGGAAGAGTCAGGGTGGGCTGAAGCTTTCTTT.

The chain couples TRBV9 to TRBJ1-2, with a tentative D call TRBD1 (5 bases). With 0 bases removed from V and 4 bases from J, the gap between germline ends came to 7 bases. Germline V gives CDR1 SGDLS, CDR2 YYNGEE. The CDR3 consists of 13 residues. The DNA for the CDR3 is TGTGCCAGCAGCGTAGGCGGGACCTATGGCTACACCTTC. Its protein is CASSVGGTYGYTF.

This chain links TRBV19 with TRBJ2-1, with 9 bases identical to TRBD2. V was clipped by 6 bases and J by 0 bases; unmatched bases: 9. The CDR3 covers 17 residues. The germline V gene encodes CDR1 LNHDA and CDR2 SQIVND (reference sequence). CDR3 in DNA: TGTGCCAGTAGGGGAGGGACTAGCCTGAGCTCCTACAATGAGCAGTTCTTC. It encodes CASRGGTSLSSYNEQFF. Using reference TRBV19 and TRBJ2-1 for the parts outside the CDR3, the full variable domain is DGGITQSPKYLFRKEGQNVTLSCEQNLNHDAMYWYRQDPGQGLRLIYYSQIVNDFQKGDIAEGYSVSREKKESFPLTVTSAQKNPTAFYLCASRGGTSLSSYNEQFFGPGTRLTVL.

The chain has TRBV11-2 and TRBJ1-2; 7 bases agree with TRBD1. Trimming took 0 bases from V and 6 from J; bases not matched to a gene: 10. This CDR3 has 16 residues. Germline V lookup: CDR1 SGHAT, CDR2 FQNNGV. The CDR3 nucleotides read TGTGCCAGCAGCTTAGAGGAGGAGGGGGCGGGGAATGGCTACACCTTC. Protein: CASSLEEEGAGNGYTF.

The chain has TRBV19 and TRBJ2-3; 10 bases line up with TRBD2. V shed 3 bases and J 3 bases; nucleotides not matched to a gene: 6. CDR1 LNHDA and CDR2 SQIVND come from the germline V gene (reference sequence). This CDR3 is 16 amino acids long. The CDR3 is CASSIRAGGPTDTQYF. In DNA form, the CDR3 reads TGTGCCAGTAGTATTAGAGCGGGAGGGCCGACAGATACGCAGTATTTT.

This CDR3 reads CASRMGGVQIYGYTF. The CDR3 DNA is TGTGCCAGCAGAATGGGGGGGGTGCAGATCTATGGCTACACCTTC. The chain is built from TRBV28 and TRBJ1-2; D is possibly TRBD1 (5 bases). Germline loops: CDR1 MDHEN, CDR2 SYDVKM. The CDR3 length is 15 residues. V dropped 6 bases and J dropped 4 bases, with 18 bases sitting between them.

The rearrangement links TRBV25-1 to TRBJ1-1; no definite D call. Germline assignment: CDR1 MGHDK and CDR2 SYGVNS. Trimming stripped 6 bases from V and 4 bases from J, with 15 bases between. The CDR3 totals 14 residues. The CDR3 protein is CASSEALPLTEAFF. CDR3 DNA sequence: TGTGCCAGCAGCGAGGCCCTTCCCCTCACTGAAGCTTTCTTT.

The chain recombines TRBV28 with TRBJ2-7, with a tentative D call TRBD1 (6 bases). This CDR3 has 13 amino acids. Germline V gene sequence: CDR1 MDHEN, CDR2 SYDVKM. V gave up 6 bases and J gave up 4 bases, with 13 bases separating them. Here the CDR3 DNA reads TGTGCCAGCAGGGGTCCAGGGGAATACGAGCAGTACTTC. This translates into CASRGPGEYEQYF.

The chain employs TRBV7-9 and TRBJ2-7, with TRBD1 as a possible D gene (7 bases). V was shortened by 5 bases and J by 4 bases, with 15 bases between the two germline ends. The CDR3 totals 14 residues. The germline V gene encodes CDR1 SEHNR and CDR2 FQNEAQ (reference sequence). DNA of the CDR3: TGTGCCAGCAGCATCCAGGGGGGAAATTACGAGCAGTACTTC. Residues: CASSIQGGNYEQYF.

The chain is built from TRBV7-6 and TRBJ2-5, with D possibly being TRBD2 (7 bases). The germline V gene encodes CDR1 SGHVS and CDR2 FNYEAQ. The V and J ends lost 1 base and 4 bases respectively, with 16 bases between them. There are 16 residues in the CDR3. This chain's CDR3 is CASSLGRQGRGETQYF. The CDR3 DNA follows: TGTGCCAGCAGCTTAGGGCGGCAGGGGAGGGGAGAGACCCAGTACTTC.

The V gene is TRBV15, the J gene TRBJ1-5; D is unclear. V was pared by 0 bases and J by 5 bases, with 8 bases between. Germline V gives CDR1 LNHNV, CDR2 YYDKDF (reference sequence). The CDR3 sequence is 14 residues long. CDR3 DNA sequence: TGTGCCACCAGCAGAGATAGTCGGGATCAGCCCCAGCATTTT. It codes for CATSRDSRDQPQHF. The variable domain in full, with the rest retrieved from reference TRBV15 and TRBJ1-5, is DAMVIQNPRYQVTQFGKPVTLSCSQTLNHNVMYWYQQKSSQAPKLLFHYYDKDFNNEADTPDNFQSRRPNTSFCFLDIRSPGLGDTAMYLCATSRDSRDQPQHFGDGTRLSIL.

This chain joins TRBV28 and TRBJ2-7; TRBD1 is a possible D gene (5 bases). Germline values: CDR1 MDHEN, CDR2 SYDVKM. CDR3 length: 14 amino acids. Trimming stripped 6 bases from V and 1 base from J, with 13 bases between. DNA of the CDR3: TGTGCCAGCAGGACGACAGCTGCATCCTACGAGCAGTACTTC. As protein: CASRTTAASYEQYF.

This clone was found once. The gene calls are TRBV27 and TRBJ1-2; 7 bases are a match to TRBD1. There are 13 residues in the CDR3. Germline V CDR1 and CDR2: MNHEY, SMNVEV (reference sequence). Trimming removed 5 bases from V and 5 bases from J; junction bases left unmatched: 5. CDR3 in amino acids: CASSPLTGYGYTF. In nucleotides, the CDR3 is TGTGCCAGCAGTCCCCTGACAGGGTATGGCTACACCTTC.

This clone came up a few times. The genes are TRBV19 and TRBJ1-1, with D perhaps matching TRBD1 (6 bases). The CDR3 contains 13 residues. Germline V CDR1 and CDR2: LNHDA, SQIVND (reference sequence). The ends were cut back, 9 bases at V and 0 bases at J, with 11 bases in the middle. Written as DNA, the CDR3 is TGTGCCAGCGCGGACAGAATGAACACTGAAGCTTTCTTT. Translating it yields CASADRMNTEAFF.

V and J are TRBV5-4 and TRBJ2-5; 11 bases fit TRBD2. The CDR3 loop spans 15 amino acids. Losses at the gene ends were 0 bases for V and 7 bases for J; bases not matched to a gene: 5. Germline CDR1 is SGHNT and CDR2 is YYREEE (reference sequence). The CDR3 DNA sequence: TGTGCCAGCAGCTTGGAAGGAACTAGCGGGGGGACCCAGTACTTC. It specifies CASSLEGTSGGTQYF.

The chain has TRBV27 and TRBJ2-7; 9 bases are a match to TRBD1. The junction had 2 bases not matched to a gene; V was cut back by 2 bases and J by 6 bases. Germline CDR1 is MNHEY and CDR2 is SMNVEV (reference sequence). CDR3 length equals 13 residues. The CDR3 spells CASSLPDRGEQYF. CDR3 sequence (DNA): TGTGCCAGCAGTTTACCGGACAGGGGCGAGCAGTACTTC.

This chain links TRBV15 with TRBJ2-7, with TRBD1 matching over 9 bases. From germline, CDR1 is LNHNV and CDR2 YYDKDF (reference sequence). With 0 bases clipped from V and 3 bases from J, the junction kept 9 bases outside the gene matches. This CDR3 comprises 17 residues. CDR3 region: CATSRDLAQGAIYEQYF. CDR3 sequence (DNA): TGTGCCACCAGCAGAGATCTGGCACAGGGGGCAATCTACGAGCAGTACTTC.

This clone was recorded a few times. The chain is built from TRBV2 and TRBJ1-1; D may be TRBD1 (6 bases). This CDR3 is built from 12 residues. V lost 7 bases, J lost 4 bases, and 10 bases lay in between. In germline, CDR1 is SNHLY, CDR2 FYNNEI. CDR3 protein: CASTQGGTEAFF. CDR3 nucleotides: TGTGCCAGCACCCAAGGGGGCACTGAAGCTTTCTTT.

The chain joins TRBV6-1 to TRBJ1-5; D is perhaps TRBD1 (6 bases). Looked up from germline, CDR1 is MNHNS and CDR2 is SASEGT. The CDR3 length is 19 residues. V was cut by 0 bases and J by 3 bases, with 21 bases left in between. The CDR3 sequence is CASSEARPRTATLNQPQHF. The DNA for the CDR3 is TGTGCCAGCAGTGAAGCGCGACCTAGGACAGCGACTCTCAATCAGCCCCAGCATTTT.